One sample yielded the 24 T cell receptor beta chains listed below, sequenced in a study of T cell responses to AZD1222 COVID-19 vaccine. Using immunoSEQ multiplex PCR, the repertoire was profiled, and TCRdb retains in-frame clones only, with some absent. Found here are about 150,000 clones, roughly nine tenths of them singletons; the top ten hold approximately 3.4%. Specimen: peripheral blood, collected 28 days after the second AZD1222 dose. The source of these receptors is an adult who received the AZD1222 COVID-19 vaccine.

The chain uses TRBV29-1 and TRBJ2-7; 7 bases are shared with TRBD2. Germline V gene sequence: CDR1 SQVTM, CDR2 ANQGSEA. The ends lost 2 bases at V and 0 bases at J; junction bases unmatched: 4. This CDR3 is built from 14 residues. CDR3 protein: CSVEKLANSYEQYF. The CDR3, as DNA: TGCAGCGTTGAAAAACTAGCGAACTCCTACGAGCAGTACTTC.

This rearrangement joins TRBV30 to TRBJ1-1; TRBD1 agrees at 7 bases. V was clipped by 2 bases and J by 1 base; unmatched bases: 7. Germline V gene sequence: CDR1 GTSNPN, CDR2 SVGIG (reference sequence). The CDR3 totals 15 residues. The CDR3 nucleotides are TGTGCCTGGAGTTCAGTCAGACAGGGGAACACTGAAGCTTTCTTT. It encodes CAWSSVRQGNTEAFF.

J is TRBJ1-1 and V is TRBV6-2 or TRBV6-3; perhaps TRBD1 as D (6 bases). The CDR3 totals 13 residues. V dropped 4 bases and J dropped 1 base, with 7 bases sitting between them. The germline gives CDR1 MNHEY, CDR2 SVGEGT. As DNA, the CDR3 is TGTGCCAGCAGTTTCAGGGGGAACACTGAAGCTTTCTTT. It specifies CASSFRGNTEAFF.

The chain links TRBV19 to TRBJ2-4; tentatively, D is TRBD2 (5 bases). Germline assignment: CDR1 LNHDA and CDR2 SQIVND (reference sequence). V was pared by 5 bases and J by 7 bases, with 9 bases between. This CDR3 spans 12 amino acids. In nucleotides, the CDR3 is TGTGCCAGTAGTGGGAGTAGTAACATTCAGTACTTC. Translation: CASSGSSNIQYF.

The chain uses TRBV9 and TRBJ1-5; unclear D gene. This CDR3 region has 15 residues. Trimming took off 2 bases at V and 2 bases at J, with 11 bases between the two ends. The V gene's germline CDR1 is SGDLS and CDR2 YYNGEE. The CDR3 loop is CASSVDGKGNQPQHF. The CDR3 coding sequence is TGTGCCAGCAGCGTGGACGGGAAAGGCAATCAGCCCCAGCATTTT.

This chain links TRBV19 with TRBJ2-1; TRBD2 matches at 11 bases. The CDR3 totals 16 residues. Germline CDR1 reads LNHDA; CDR2 reads SQIVND (reference sequence). With V trimmed by 7 bases and J by 4 bases, 9 bases remained unmatched. This CDR3 is CASTPLAGASYNEQFF. CDR3 sequence (DNA): TGTGCCAGTACCCCACTAGCGGGAGCGTCTTACAATGAGCAGTTCTTC.

The rearrangement joins TRBV19 to TRBJ2-5; possibly TRBD1 for D (6 bases). The V end lost 4 bases, the J end lost 5 bases, and 17 bases lay between the germline ends. There are 15 residues in the CDR3. CDR1 is LNHDA, CDR2 SQIVND, per germline (reference sequence). CDR3 amino acids: CASSKERRDTETQYF. In nucleotides, the CDR3 is TGTGCCAGTAGTAAGGAGAGACGGGACACCGAGACCCAGTACTTC.

V is TRBV7-9 and J is TRBJ1-1, with D unresolved. Germline V gene lookup returns CDR1 SEHNR and CDR2 FQNEAQ (reference sequence). The CDR3 extends over 14 amino acids. Trimming removed 1 base at V and 1 base at J, with 7 bases between. The CDR3 DNA sequence: TGTGCCAGCAGCTTAGTCAACCGGAACACTGAAGCTTTCTTT. Its protein is CASSLVNRNTEAFF.

The chain combines TRBV5-1 with TRBJ2-5, with D possibly being TRBD1 (5 bases). Germline values: CDR1 SGHRS, CDR2 YFSETQ. The V end was cut by 2 bases, the J end by 4 bases, with 15 bases between. CDR3 size: 15 residues. The CDR3 reads CASSLIDSIRETQYF. CDR3 in DNA: TGCGCCAGCAGCTTAATCGACAGCATCCGAGAGACCCAGTACTTC.

The rearrangement links TRBV29-1 to TRBJ2-7; a weak D match, TRBD2 (6 bases). Germline CDR1 and CDR2: SQVTM and ANQGSEA. The CDR3 has 12 amino acids. V dropped 7 bases and J dropped 4 bases, with 14 bases sitting between them. The chain's CDR3 is CSGGRLGYEQYF. Written as DNA, the CDR3 is TGCAGCGGAGGGAGGCTCGGGTACGAGCAGTACTTC.

J is TRBJ2-1 and V is TRBV6-5, with a tentative D call TRBD1 (6 bases). Trimming took off 5 bases at V and 3 bases at J, with 8 bases between the two ends. CDR1 and CDR2 from the germline V gene are MNHEY and SVGAGI. This CDR3 is 13 amino acids long. The CDR3 bases are TGTGCCAGCAGTCGGGACAACTACAATGAGCAGTTCTTC. Translated: CASSRDNYNEQFF.

The gene calls are TRBV27 and TRBJ2-4; 8 bases match TRBD2. Trimming took 6 bases from V and 6 from J; bases not matched to a gene: 10. Germline CDR1 reads MNHEY; CDR2 reads SMNVEV (reference sequence). This CDR3 region has 15 residues. CDR3 region: CASRHSGTRGNIQYF. Written as DNA, the CDR3 is TGTGCCAGCAGGCACTCCGGGACTAGGGGAAACATTCAGTACTTC.

The V and J genes are TRBV19 and TRBJ1-3; D remains unclear. V dropped 3 bases and J dropped 4 bases, with 10 bases sitting between them. The CDR3 contains 14 residues. CDR1 and CDR2 from the germline V gene are LNHDA and SQIVND (reference sequence). Here the CDR3 reads CASSMKRTGNTIYF. DNA for the CDR3: TGTGCCAGTAGTATGAAAAGGACGGGAAACACCATATATTTT.

This chain joins TRBV5-1 and TRBJ2-7, with D uncertain. Germline CDR1 is SGHRS and CDR2 is YFSETQ. The CDR3 is made up of 12 amino acids. V lost 4 bases, J lost 0 bases, and 5 bases lay in between. The CDR3 loop reads CASSPNSYEQYF. The CDR3 DNA is TGCGCCAGCAGCCCGAACTCCTACGAGCAGTACTTC.

This rearrangement joins TRBV6-1 to TRBJ2-1, with D possibly being TRBD2 (6 bases). V lost 2 bases and J lost 3, with 14 bases in between. This CDR3 spans 16 amino acids. Looked up from germline, CDR1 is MNHNS and CDR2 is SASEGT. CDR3 residues: CASSENLAQNYNEQFF. CDR3 coding DNA: TGTGCCAGCAGTGAAAACCTAGCGCAAAACTACAATGAGCAGTTCTTC.

Regarding this clone: The same CDR3 also results from other DNA sequences found in this sample. The chain carries TRBV5-5 and TRBJ1-4; 10 positions agree with TRBD1. Germline assignment: CDR1 SGHKS and CDR2 YYEKEE (reference sequence). V shed 4 bases, J shed 8 bases, and the junction held 5 bases outside the gene matches. The CDR3 contains 14 residues. CDR3 bases: TGTGCCAGCAGCGGGACAGGGGAAGGGGAAAAACTGTTTTTT. This translates into CASSGTGEGEKLFF. The whole variable domain, remainder taken from reference TRBV5-5 and TRBJ1-4, is DAGVTQSPTHLIKTRGQQVTLRCSPISGHKSVSWYQQVLGQGPQFIFQYYEKEERGRGNFPDRFSARQFPNYSSELNVNALLLGDSALYLCASSGTGEGEKLFFGSGTQLSVL.

The rearrangement joins TRBV4-1 to TRBJ2-7, with a weak D call TRBD1 (6 bases). The CDR3 spans 17 residues. Germline-derived CDR1 and CDR2 are MGHRA and YSYEKL. The V end lost 2 bases, the J end lost 4 bases, and 21 bases lay between the germline ends. The CDR3 is CASSQLVQGFFGYEQYF. The CDR3 DNA follows: TGCGCCAGCAGCCAACTGGTTCAGGGGTTTTTCGGTTACGAGCAGTACTTC.

The J gene is TRBJ1-3, the V gene TRBV6-1; D is unclear. CDR1 is MNHNS, CDR2 SASEGT, per germline. V lost 2 bases and J 3 bases, leaving 11 bases between the germline ends. The CDR3 contains 15 residues. The chain's CDR3 is CASSEYLGFGNTIYF. CDR3 sequence (DNA): TGTGCCAGCAGTGAATATTTGGGTTTTGGAAACACCATATATTTT.

J is TRBJ1-1 and V is TRBV5-4, with 8 nucleotides matching TRBD1. The length of the CDR3 is 15 residues. V was clipped by 2 bases and J by 8 bases; unmatched bases: 11. The germline V gene encodes CDR1 SGHNT and CDR2 YYREEE (reference sequence). CDR3 protein: CASSLGDRSRAEAFF. CDR3 DNA sequence: TGTGCCAGCAGCTTAGGGGACAGGTCACGGGCCGAAGCTTTCTTT.

This chain connects TRBV7-2 to TRBJ1-2, with 9 positions matching TRBD1. J lost 7 bases, V lost 2 bases, and 11 bases had no gene match. This CDR3 is built from 16 residues. Germline V gives CDR1 SGHTA, CDR2 FQGNSA. DNA for the CDR3: TGTGCCAGCAGCTTAATTGATTGGGACAGGGATGGTGGCTACACCTTC. The encoded protein is CASSLIDWDRDGGYTF.

With regard to this clone: In the same sample, other DNA sequences code for this CDR3. J is TRBJ2-1 and V is TRBV18; no definite D call. Trimming took 2 bases from V and 5 from J, leaving 7 bases between them. This CDR3 has 13 residues. Germline V gene data show CDR1 as KGHSH and CDR2 as LQKENI. Written as DNA, the CDR3 is TGTGCCAGCTCACCAAGTCAGGACAATGAGCAGTTCTTC. Its translation is CASSPSQDNEQFF.

J is TRBJ2-3 and V is TRBV6-5, with 11 bases matching TRBD2. The V gene's germline CDR1 is MNHEY and CDR2 SVGAGI. The CDR3 is 15 residues long. V was clipped by 6 bases and J by 1 base; unmatched bases: 3. The CDR3 protein is CASRISGRGTDTQYF. Written as DNA, the CDR3 is TGTGCCAGCAGGATTAGCGGGAGGGGCACAGATACGCAGTATTTT.

For this clone: Sequence at one end of the junction differs from germline and may be a read error. The chain carries TRBV24-1 and TRBJ2-1; D might be TRBD1 (6 bases). Germline-derived CDR1 and CDR2 are KGHDR and SFDVKD. The CDR3 has 19 residues. The CDR3 DNA is TGCGCCACCAGTGATTGGGGACGAGGGGAACAGGGTGACTACAATGAGCAGTTCTTC. This translates into CATSDWGRGEQGDYNEQFF.

The J gene is TRBJ1-4, the V gene TRBV5-1; maybe TRBD1 (5 bases). Germline V CDR1 and CDR2: SGHRS, YFSETQ. Between the trimmed V and J ends, which lost 4 bases and 7 bases, there was a span of 14 bases. The CDR3 length is 14 residues. The CDR3 coding sequence is TGCGCCAGCAGCCCTGGGACGTTAGGTGAAAAACTGTTTTTT. It encodes CASSPGTLGEKLFF.